The T cell receptor beta chain under discussion was sequenced for a study of CD4 T cell repertoires in COVID-19. Overall study: After roughly 10 days of IL-2 expansion, CFSE-low cells were relabeled and restimulated with other coronavirus spikes. Study-level findings and limits: Several top expanded SARS-CoV-2-reactive clonotypes were shared by two or three memory subsets. Between roughly 7 and 25% of SARS-CoV-2 clonotypes also appeared in SARS-CoV and/or HKU1 spike cultures.

This table comes from immunoSEQ multiplex PCR, and its TCRdb copy is limited to in-frame clones, with some not included. The data hold fewer than 25,000 clones, with about nine tenths observed a single time. On this clone: What it binds is not known.

The memory T cells were sequenced right after ex vivo isolation, without culture. The material sequenced was central memory CD4+ T cells from blood, taken before the COVID-19 pandemic. This clonotype was obtained from a human donor who had COVID-19.

CDR3 sequence reads: CASDRTGAQETQYF. The CDR3 DNA sequence: TGCGCCAGCGATAGAACAGGGGCGCAAGAGACCCAGTACTTC. J is TRBJ2-5 and V is TRBV5-1; 7 positions agree with TRBD1. V was pared by 7 bases and J by 2 bases, with 8 bases of the junction left unmatched. From germline, CDR1 is SGHRS and CDR2 YFSETQ. The CDR3 loop spans 14 amino acids.